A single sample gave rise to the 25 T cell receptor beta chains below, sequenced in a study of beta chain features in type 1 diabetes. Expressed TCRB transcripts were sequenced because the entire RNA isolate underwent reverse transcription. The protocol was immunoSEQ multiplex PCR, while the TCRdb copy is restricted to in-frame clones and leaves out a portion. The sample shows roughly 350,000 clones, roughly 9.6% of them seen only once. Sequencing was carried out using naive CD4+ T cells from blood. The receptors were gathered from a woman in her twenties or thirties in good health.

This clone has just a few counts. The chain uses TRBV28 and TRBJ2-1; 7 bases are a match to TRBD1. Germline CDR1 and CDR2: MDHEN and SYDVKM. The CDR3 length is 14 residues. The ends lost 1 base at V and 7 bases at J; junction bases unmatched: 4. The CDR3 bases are TGTGCCAGCAGTTTATTCAGGGGGTGGAATGAGCAGTTCTTC. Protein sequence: CASSLFRGWNEQFF.

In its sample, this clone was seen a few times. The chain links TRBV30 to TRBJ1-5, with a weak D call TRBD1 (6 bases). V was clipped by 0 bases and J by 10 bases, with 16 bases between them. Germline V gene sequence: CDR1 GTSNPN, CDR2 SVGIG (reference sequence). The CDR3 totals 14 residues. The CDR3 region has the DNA TGTGCCTGGAGTGTGGCGGGGGGCCTGAGACCCCAGCATTTT. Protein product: CAWSVAGGLRPQHF.

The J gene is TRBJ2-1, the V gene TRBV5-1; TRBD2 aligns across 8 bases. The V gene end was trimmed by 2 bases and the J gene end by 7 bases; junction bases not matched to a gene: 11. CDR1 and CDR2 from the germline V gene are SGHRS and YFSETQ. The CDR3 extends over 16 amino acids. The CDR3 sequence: CASSLEASGRINEQFF. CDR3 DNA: TGCGCCAGCAGCTTAGAAGCTAGCGGGCGAATAAATGAGCAGTTCTTC.

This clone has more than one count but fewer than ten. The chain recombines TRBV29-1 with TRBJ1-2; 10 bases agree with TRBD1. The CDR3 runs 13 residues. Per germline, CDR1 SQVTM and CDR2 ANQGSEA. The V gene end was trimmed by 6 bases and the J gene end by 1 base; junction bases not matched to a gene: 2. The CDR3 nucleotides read TGCAGCGTCCGGACAGGGGGTAACTATGGCTACACCTTC. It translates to CSVRTGGNYGYTF.

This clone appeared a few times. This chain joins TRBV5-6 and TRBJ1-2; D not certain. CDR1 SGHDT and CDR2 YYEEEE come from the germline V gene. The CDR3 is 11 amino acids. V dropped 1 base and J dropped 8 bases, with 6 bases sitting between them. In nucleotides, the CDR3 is TGTGCCAGCAGCTTGCAGGCCGGCTACACCTTC. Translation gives CASSLQAGYTF.

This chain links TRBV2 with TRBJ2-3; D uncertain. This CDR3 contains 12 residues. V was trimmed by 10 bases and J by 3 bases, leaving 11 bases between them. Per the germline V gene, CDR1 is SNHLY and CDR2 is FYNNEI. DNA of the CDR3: TGTGCCATCGGAGTTGGGACAGATACGCAGTATTTT. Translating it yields CAIGVGTDTQYF.

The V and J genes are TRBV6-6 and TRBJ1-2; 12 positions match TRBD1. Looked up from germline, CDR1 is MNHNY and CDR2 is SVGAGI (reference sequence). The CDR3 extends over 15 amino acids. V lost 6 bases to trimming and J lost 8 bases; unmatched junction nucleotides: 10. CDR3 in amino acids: CASRQMGQGAGGYTF. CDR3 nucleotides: TGTGCCAGCAGGCAGATGGGACAGGGGGCTGGAGGCTACACCTTC.

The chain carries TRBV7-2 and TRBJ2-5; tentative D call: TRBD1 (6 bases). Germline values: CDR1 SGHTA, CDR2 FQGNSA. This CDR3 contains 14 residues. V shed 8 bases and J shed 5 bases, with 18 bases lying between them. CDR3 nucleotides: TGTGCCAGCTCGAAAACACAGGGCTTGGAGACCCAGTACTTC. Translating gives CASSKTQGLETQYF.

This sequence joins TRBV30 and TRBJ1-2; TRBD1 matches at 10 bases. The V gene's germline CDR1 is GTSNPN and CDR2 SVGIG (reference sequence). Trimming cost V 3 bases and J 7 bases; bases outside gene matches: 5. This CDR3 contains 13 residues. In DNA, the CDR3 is TGTGCCTGGAGGGGACAGGGGTTGGGTGGCTACACCTTC. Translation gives CAWRGQGLGGYTF.

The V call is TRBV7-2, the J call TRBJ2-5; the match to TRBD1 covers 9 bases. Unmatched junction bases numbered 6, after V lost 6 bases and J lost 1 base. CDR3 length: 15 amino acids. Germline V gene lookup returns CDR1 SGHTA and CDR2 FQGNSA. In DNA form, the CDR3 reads TGTGCCAGCAGTTTTGGGGACAGGGTCCAAGAGACCCAGTACTTC. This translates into CASSFGDRVQETQYF.

In DNA, the CDR3 is TGCGCCAGCAGCCAAGATAACTCTTTCTGGACAGGGAACACCGGGGAGCTGTTTTTT. As protein: CASSQDNSFWTGNTGELFF. This rearrangement joins TRBV4-3 to TRBJ2-2; 7 nucleotides line up with TRBD1. Germline lookup yields CDR1 LGHNA and CDR2 YSLEER. The CDR3 extends over 19 amino acids. V lost 0 bases, J lost 1 base, and 11 bases stayed unmatched.

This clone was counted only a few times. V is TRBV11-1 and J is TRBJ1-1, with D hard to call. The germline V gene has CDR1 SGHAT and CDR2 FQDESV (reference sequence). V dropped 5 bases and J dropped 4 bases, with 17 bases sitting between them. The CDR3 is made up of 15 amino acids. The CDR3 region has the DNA TGTGCCAGCAGCCAACCGACGGGGAGGGTCACTGAAGCTTTCTTT. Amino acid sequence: CASSQPTGRVTEAFF.

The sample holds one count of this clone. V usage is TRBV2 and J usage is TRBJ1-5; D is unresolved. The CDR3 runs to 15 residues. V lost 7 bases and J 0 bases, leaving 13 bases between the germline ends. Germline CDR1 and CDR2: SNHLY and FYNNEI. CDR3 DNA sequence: TGTGCCAGCACCTGGACGGGGTATAGCAATCAGCCCCAGCATTTT. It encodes CASTWTGYSNQPQHF.

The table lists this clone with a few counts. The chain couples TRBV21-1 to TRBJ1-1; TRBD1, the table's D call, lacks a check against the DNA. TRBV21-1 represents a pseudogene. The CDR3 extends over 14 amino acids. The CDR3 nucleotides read TGTGCCAGCAGCAAGGACAGGGGGAACACTGAAGCTTTCTTT. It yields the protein CASSKDRGNTEAFF.

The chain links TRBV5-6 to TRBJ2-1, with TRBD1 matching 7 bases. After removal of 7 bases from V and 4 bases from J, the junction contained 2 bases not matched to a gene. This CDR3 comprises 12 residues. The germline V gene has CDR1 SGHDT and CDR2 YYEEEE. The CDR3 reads CASRDRYNEQFF. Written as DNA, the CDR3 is TGTGCCAGCCGGGACAGATACAATGAGCAGTTCTTC. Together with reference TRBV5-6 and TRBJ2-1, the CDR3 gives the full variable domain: DAGVTQSPTHLIKTRGQQVTLRCSPKSGHDTVSWYQQALGQGPQFIFQYYEEEERQRGNFPDRFSGHQFPNYSSELNVNALLLGDSALYLCASRDRYNEQFFGPGTRLTVL.

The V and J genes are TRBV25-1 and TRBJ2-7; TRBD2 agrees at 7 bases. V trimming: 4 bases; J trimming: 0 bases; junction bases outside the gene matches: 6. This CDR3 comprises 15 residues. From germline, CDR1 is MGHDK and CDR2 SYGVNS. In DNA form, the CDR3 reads TGTGCCAGCAGTGCTGCCTGGGACTACTCCTACGAGCAGTACTTC. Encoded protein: CASSAAWDYSYEQYF.

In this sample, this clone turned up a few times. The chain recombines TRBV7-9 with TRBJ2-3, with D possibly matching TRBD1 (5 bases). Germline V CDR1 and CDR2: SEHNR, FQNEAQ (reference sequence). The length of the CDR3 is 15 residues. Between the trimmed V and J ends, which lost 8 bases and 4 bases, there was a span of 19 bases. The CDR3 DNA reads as TGTGCCAGCGGGGCGAGAGGCGATAAGGCAGATACGCAGTATTTT. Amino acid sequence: CASGARGDKADTQYF.

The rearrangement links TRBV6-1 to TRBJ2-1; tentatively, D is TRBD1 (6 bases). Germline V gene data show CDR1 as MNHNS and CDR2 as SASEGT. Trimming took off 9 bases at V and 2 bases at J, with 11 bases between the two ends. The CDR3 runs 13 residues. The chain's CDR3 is CASTGPTYNEQFF. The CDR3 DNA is TGTGCCAGTACAGGGCCCACCTACAATGAGCAGTTCTTC.

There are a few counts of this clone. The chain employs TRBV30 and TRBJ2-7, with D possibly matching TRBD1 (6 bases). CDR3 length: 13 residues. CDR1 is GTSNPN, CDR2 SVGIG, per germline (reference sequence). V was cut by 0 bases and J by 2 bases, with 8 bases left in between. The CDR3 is CAWSVKGAYEQYF. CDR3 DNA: TGTGCCTGGAGTGTTAAGGGGGCCTACGAGCAGTACTTC.

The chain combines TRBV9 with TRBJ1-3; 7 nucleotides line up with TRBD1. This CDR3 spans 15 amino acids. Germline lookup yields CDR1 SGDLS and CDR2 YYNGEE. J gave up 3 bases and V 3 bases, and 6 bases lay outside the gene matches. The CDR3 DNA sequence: TGTGCCAGCAGCGGTGCAGGGGGAAGTGGAAACACCATATATTTT. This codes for CASSGAGGSGNTIYF.

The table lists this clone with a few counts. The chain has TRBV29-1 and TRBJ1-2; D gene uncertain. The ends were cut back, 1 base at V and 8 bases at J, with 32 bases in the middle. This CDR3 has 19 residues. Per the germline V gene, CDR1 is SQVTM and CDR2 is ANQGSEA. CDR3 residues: CSVEGTLFGEPRSFRGYTF. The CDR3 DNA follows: TGCAGCGTTGAAGGGACGCTGTTTGGGGAGCCTCGGAGCTTTCGAGGCTACACCTTC.

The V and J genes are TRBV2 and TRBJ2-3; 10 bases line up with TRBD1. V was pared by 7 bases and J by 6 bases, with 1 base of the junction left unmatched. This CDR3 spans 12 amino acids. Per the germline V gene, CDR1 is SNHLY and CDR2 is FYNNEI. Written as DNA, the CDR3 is TGTGCCAGCATGGACAGGGGGGATACGCAGTATTTT. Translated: CASMDRGDTQYF. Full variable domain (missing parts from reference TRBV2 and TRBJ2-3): EPEVTQTPSHQVTQMGQEVILRCVPISNHLYFYWYRQILGQKVEFLVSFYNNEISEKSEIFDDQFSVERPDGSNFTLKIRSTKLEDSAMYFCASMDRGDTQYFGPGTRLTVL.

Here the CDR3 DNA reads TGTGCCAGCAGCCAATCTATCACTAGCGGGGCAATGGCGGTTTACAATGAGCAGTTCTTC. Amino acids: CASSQSITSGAMAVYNEQFF. The V and J genes are TRBV4-2 and TRBJ2-1; TRBD2 matches 10 bases. This CDR3 contains 20 residues. Trimming took 2 bases from V and 4 from J; bases not matched to a gene: 17. Germline V lookup: CDR1 LGHNA, CDR2 YNFKEQ.

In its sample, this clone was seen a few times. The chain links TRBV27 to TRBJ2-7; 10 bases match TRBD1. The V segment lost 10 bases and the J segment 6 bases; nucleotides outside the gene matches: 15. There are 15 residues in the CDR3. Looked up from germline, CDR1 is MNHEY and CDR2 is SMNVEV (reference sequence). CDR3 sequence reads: CATQLLGQGVLEQYF. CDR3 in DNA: TGTGCCACCCAGTTGCTCGGACAGGGGGTTCTCGAGCAGTACTTC.

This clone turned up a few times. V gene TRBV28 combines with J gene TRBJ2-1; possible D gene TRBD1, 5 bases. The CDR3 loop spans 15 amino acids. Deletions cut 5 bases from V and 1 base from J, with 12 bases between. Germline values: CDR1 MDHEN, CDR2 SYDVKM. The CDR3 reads CASSPDSGSYNEQFF. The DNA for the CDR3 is TGTGCCAGCAGTCCAGACAGTGGGTCCTACAATGAGCAGTTCTTC.